Below, one T cell receptor beta chain is given with its context. Germline CDR1 and CDR2: SGDLS and YYNGEE. The J segment lost 4 bases and the V segment lost 0 bases, leaving 5 bases of the junction unmatched. This CDR3 has 15 amino acids. The data stem from a study of blood T cell repertoires in COVID-19. Study processing details: Researchers report that nucleated cell counts were estimated from reference gene primer amplification. Repertoires were generated with immunoSEQ multiplex PCR, while TCRdb's copy carries only in-frame clones and drops some. The V and J calls and clone size are taken from that table; D and trimming were inferred from the DNA. This sample has about 110,000 clones; 70% to 90% occur once, and the top ten carry almost 0.9%.

The V call is TRBV9, the J call TRBJ2-3; TRBD2 aligns across 7 bases. This TCR was sampled from a woman aged 45-59 years with active or convalescent COVID-19. The sequencing input was peripheral blood. CDR3 in amino acids: CASSVARGRADTQYF. CDR3 bases: TGTGCCAGCAGCGTAGCCCGTGGGAGGGCAGATACGCAGTATTTT.